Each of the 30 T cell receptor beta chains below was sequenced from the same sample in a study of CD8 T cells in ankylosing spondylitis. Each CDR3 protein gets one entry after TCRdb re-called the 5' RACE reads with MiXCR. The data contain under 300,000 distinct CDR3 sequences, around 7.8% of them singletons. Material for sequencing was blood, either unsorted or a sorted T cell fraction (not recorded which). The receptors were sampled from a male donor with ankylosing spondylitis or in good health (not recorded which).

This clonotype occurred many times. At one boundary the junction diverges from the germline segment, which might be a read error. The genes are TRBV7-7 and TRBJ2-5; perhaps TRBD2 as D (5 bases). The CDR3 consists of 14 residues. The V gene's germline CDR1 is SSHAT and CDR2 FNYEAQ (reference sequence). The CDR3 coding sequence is TGTGCTAGCAGCTTAGCGACGGTGGGAGAGACCCAGTACTTC. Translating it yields CASSLATVGETQYF. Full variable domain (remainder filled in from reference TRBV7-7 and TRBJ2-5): GAGVSQSPRYKVTKRGQDVTLRCDPISSHATLYWYQQALGQGPEFLTYFNYEAQPDKSGLPSDRFSAERPEGSISTLTIQRTEQRDSAMYRCASSLATVGETQYFGPGTRLLVL.

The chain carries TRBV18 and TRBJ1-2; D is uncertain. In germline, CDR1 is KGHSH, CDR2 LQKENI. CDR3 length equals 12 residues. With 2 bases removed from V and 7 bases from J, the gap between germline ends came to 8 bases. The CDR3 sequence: CASSPGVVGYTF. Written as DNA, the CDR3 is TGTGCCAGCTCACCAGGGGTGGTTGGCTACACCTTC.

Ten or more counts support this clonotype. The CDR3 is CSAPQGAKNIQYF. CDR3 bases: TGCAGTGCTCCGCAGGGGGCCAAAAACATTCAGTACTTC. The chain is built from TRBV20-1 and TRBJ2-4, with D tentatively TRBD1 (6 bases). The CDR3 extends over 13 amino acids. Germline V gives CDR1 DFQATT, CDR2 SNEGSKA (reference sequence). Trimming cost V 5 bases and J 1 base, with 9 bases left between them.

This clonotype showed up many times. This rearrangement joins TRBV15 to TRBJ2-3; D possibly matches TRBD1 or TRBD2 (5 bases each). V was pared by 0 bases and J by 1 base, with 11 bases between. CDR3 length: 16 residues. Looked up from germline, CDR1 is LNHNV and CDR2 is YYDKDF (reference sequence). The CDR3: CATSRDQGPGTDTQYF. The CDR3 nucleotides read TGTGCCACCAGCAGAGATCAGGGACCAGGCACAGATACGCAGTATTTT.

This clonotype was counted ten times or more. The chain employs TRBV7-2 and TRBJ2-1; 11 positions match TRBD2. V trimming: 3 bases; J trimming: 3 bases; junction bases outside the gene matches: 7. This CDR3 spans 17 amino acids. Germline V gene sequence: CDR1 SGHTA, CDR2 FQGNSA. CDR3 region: CASSFILAGEYYNEQFF. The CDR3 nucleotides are TGTGCCAGCAGCTTCATACTAGCGGGGGAGTACTACAATGAGCAGTTCTTC.

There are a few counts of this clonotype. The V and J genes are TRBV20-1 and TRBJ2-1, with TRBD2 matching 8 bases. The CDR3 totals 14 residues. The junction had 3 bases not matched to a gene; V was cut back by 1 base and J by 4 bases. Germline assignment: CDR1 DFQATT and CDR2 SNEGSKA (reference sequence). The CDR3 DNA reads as TGCAGTGCTAGAGGGAAGCGGGAGTACAATGAGCAGTTCTTC. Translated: CSARGKREYNEQFF.

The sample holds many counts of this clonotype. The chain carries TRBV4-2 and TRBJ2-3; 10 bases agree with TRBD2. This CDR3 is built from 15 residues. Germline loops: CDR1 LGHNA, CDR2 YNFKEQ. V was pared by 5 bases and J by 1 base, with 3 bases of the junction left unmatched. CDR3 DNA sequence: TGTGCCAGCAGCGCCGGGACTAGCGGCACAGATACGCAGTATTTT. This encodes CASSAGTSGTDTQYF.

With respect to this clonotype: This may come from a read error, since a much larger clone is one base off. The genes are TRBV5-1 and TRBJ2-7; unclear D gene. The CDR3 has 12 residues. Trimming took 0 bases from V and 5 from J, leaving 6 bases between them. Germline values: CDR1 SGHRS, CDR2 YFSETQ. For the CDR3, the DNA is TGCGCCAGCAGCTTGGGATTGCACGAGCAGTACTTC. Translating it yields CASSLGLHEQYF.

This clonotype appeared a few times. The CDR3 coding sequence is TGTGCCAGCAGCTTGGGGCGGGGGATTCGCACAGATACGCAGTATTTT. It specifies CASSLGRGIRTDTQYF. The rearrangement uses TRBV5-5 and TRBJ2-3; 7 bases map to TRBD2. Germline CDR1 is SGHKS and CDR2 is YYEKEE (reference sequence). V shed 0 bases and J 1 base; nucleotides not matched to a gene: 5. The CDR3 runs 16 residues.

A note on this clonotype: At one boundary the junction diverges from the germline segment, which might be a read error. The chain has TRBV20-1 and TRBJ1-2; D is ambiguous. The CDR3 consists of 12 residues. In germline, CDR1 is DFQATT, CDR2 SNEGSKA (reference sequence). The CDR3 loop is CSARGTSYGYPF. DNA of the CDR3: TGCAGTGCTAGAGGGACGAGCTATGGCTACCCCTTC.

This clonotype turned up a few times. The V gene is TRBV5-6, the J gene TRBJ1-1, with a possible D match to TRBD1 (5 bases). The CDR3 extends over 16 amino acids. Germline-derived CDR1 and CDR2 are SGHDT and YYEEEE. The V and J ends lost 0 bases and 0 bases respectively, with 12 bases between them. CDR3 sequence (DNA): TGTGCCAGCAGCTTGGGGGTTGGGGGGTTGAACACTGAAGCTTTCTTT. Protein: CASSLGVGGLNTEAFF.

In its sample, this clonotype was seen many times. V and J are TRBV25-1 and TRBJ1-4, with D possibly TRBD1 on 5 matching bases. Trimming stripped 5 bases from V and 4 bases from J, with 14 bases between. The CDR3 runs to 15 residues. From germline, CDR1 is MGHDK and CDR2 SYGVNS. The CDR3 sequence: CASSNRGHLNEKLFF. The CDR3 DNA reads TGTGCCAGCAGTAACCGGGGCCACCTTAATGAAAAACTGTTTTTT.

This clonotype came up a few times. This CDR3 is CASSGEEVGGYTF. For the CDR3, the DNA is TGTGCCAGTTCAGGGGAGGAGGTGGGAGGCTACACCTTC. V usage is TRBV6-1 and J usage is TRBJ1-2; maybe TRBD1 (6 bases). Germline V lookup: CDR1 MNHNS, CDR2 SASEGT. Trimming removed 9 bases at V and 8 bases at J, with 19 bases between. This CDR3 region has 13 residues.

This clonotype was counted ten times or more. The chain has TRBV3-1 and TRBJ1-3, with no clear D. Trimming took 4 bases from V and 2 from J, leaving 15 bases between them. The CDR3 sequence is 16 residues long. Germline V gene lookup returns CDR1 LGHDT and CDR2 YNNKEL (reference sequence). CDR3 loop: CASSPNNLLAGNTIYF. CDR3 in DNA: TGTGCCAGCAGCCCCAATAACCTTCTCGCTGGAAACACCATATATTTT.

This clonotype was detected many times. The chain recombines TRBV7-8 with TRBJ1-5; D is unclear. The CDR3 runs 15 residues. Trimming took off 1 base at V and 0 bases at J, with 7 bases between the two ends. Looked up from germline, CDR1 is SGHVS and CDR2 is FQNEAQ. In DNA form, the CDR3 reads TGTGCCAGCAGCTTAGGCAGCAATAGCAATCAGCCCCAGCATTTT. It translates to CASSLGSNSNQPQHF. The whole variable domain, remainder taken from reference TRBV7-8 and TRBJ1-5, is GAGVSQSPRYKVAKRGQDVALRCDPISGHVSLFWYQQALGQGPEFLTYFQNEAQLDKSGLPSDRFFAERPEGSVSTLKIQRTQQEDSAVYLCASSLGSNSNQPQHFGDGTRLSIL.

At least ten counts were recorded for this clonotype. CDR3 sequence reads: CASSVRGFGETQYF. CDR3 coding DNA: TGTGCCAGCAGTGTCCGGGGATTTGGGGAGACCCAGTACTTC. The genes are TRBV2 and TRBJ2-5; D perhaps matches TRBD2 (5 bases). The V end lost 4 bases, the J end lost 5 bases, and 14 bases lay between the germline ends. Germline CDR1 and CDR2: SNHLY and FYNNEI. The CDR3 is 14 amino acids. The full variable domain, completed using reference TRBV2 and TRBJ2-5, is EPEVTQTPSHQVTQMGQEVILRCVPISNHLYFYWYRQILGQKVEFLVSFYNNEISEKSEIFDDQFSVERPDGSNFTLKIRSTKLEDSAMYFCASSVRGFGETQYFGPGTRLLVL.

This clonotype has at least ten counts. This CDR3 is CASSSGWQGNYEQYF. The CDR3, as DNA: TGTGCCAGCAGCTCCGGGTGGCAGGGGAACTACGAGCAGTACTTC. The chain has TRBV7-2 and TRBJ2-7; tentative D call: TRBD1 (6 bases). This CDR3 comprises 15 residues. Trimming took 4 bases from V and 3 from J, leaving 16 bases between them. Germline values: CDR1 SGHTA, CDR2 FQGNSA.

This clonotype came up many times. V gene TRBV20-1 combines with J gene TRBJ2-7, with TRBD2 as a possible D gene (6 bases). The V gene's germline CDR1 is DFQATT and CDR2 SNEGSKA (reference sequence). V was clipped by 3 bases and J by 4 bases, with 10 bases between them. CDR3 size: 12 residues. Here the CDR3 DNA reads TGCAGTGCTAGCGGGGGAGCTTACGAGCAGTACTTC. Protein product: CSASGGAYEQYF.

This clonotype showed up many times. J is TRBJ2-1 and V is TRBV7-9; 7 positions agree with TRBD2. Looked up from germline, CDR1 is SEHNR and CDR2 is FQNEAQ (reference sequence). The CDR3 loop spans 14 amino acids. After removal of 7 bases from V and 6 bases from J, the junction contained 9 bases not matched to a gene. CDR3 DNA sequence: TGTGCCAGCACCGAAACCGGGACTACCAATGAGCAGTTCTTC. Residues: CASTETGTTNEQFF. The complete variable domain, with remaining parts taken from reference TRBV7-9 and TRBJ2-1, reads DTGVSQNPRHKITKRGQNVTFRCDPISEHNRLYWYRQTLGQGPEFLTYFQNEAQLEKSRLLSDRFSAERPKGSFSTLEIQRTEQGDSAMYLCASTETGTTNEQFFGPGTRLTVL.

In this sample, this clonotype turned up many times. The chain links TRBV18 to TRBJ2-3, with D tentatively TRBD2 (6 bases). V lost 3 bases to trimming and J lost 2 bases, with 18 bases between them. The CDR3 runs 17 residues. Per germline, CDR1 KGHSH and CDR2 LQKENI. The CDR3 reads CASSPSSGSLPTDTQYF. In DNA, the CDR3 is TGTGCCAGCTCACCTTCGTCCGGGAGCCTACCCACAGATACGCAGTATTTT.

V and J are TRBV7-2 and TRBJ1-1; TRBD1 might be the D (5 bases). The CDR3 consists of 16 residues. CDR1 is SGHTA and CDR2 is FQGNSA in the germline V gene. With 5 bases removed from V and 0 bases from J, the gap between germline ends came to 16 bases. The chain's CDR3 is CASSHWGSPLNTEAFF. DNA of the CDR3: TGTGCCAGCAGCCACTGGGGCTCACCCTTGAACACTGAAGCTTTCTTT.

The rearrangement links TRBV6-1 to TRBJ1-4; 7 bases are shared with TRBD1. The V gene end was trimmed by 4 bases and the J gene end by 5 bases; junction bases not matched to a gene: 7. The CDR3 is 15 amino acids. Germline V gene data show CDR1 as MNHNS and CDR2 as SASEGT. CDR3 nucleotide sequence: TGTGCCAGCAGTGTTGGACAGGCTGAAAATGAAAAACTGTTTTTT. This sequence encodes CASSVGQAENEKLFF.

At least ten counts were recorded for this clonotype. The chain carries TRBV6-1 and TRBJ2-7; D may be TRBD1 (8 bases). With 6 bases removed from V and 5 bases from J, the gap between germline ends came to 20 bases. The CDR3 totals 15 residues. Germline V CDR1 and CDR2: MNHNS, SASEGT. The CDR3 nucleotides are TGTGCCAGCAGAGCACAAGGACAGGGAGGGAACGAGCAGTACTTC. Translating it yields CASRAQGQGGNEQYF.

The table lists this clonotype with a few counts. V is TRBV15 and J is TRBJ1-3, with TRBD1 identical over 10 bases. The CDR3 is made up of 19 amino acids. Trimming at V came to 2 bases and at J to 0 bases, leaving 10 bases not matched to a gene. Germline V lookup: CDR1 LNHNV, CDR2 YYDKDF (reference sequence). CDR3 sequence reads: CATSRSIPGQGYSGNTIYF. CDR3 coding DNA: TGTGCCACCAGCAGATCGATACCGGGACAGGGGTACTCTGGAAACACCATATATTTT. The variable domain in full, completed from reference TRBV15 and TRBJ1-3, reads DAMVIQNPRYQVTQFGKPVTLSCSQTLNHNVMYWYQQKSSQAPKLLFHYYDKDFNNEADTPDNFQSRRPNTSFCFLDIRSPGLGDTAMYLCATSRSIPGQGYSGNTIYFGEGSWLTVV.

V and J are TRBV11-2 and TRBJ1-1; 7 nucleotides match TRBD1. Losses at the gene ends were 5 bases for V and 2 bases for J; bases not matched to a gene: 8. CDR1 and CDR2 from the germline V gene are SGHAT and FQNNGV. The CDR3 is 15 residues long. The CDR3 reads CASSLRRQGNTEAFF. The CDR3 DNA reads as TGTGCCAGCAGCCTACGGAGACAGGGTAACACTGAAGCTTTCTTT. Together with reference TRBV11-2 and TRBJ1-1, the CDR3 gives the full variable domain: EAGVAQSPRYKIIEKRQSVAFWCNPISGHATLYWYQQILGQGPKLLIQFQNNGVVDDSQLPKDRFSAERLKGVDSTLKIQPAKLEDSAVYLCASSLRRQGNTEAFFGQGTRLTVV.

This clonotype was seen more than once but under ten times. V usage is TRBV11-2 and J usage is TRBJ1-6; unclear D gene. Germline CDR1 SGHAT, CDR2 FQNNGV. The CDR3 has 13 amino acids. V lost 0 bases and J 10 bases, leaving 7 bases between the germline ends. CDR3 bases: TGTGCCAGCAGCTTAGAGGGTAGATCACCCCTCCACTTT. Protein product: CASSLEGRSPLHF.

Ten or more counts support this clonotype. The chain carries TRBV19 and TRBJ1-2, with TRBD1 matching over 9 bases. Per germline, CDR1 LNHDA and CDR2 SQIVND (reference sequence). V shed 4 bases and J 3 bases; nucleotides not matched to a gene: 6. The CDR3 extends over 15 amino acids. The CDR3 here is CASSRDRVEDYGYTF. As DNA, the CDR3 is TGTGCCAGTAGTAGGGACAGGGTTGAAGACTATGGCTACACCTTC.

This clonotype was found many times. CDR3 bases: TGCGCCAGCAGCATGACAGGGGATCTGGGCTACACCTTC. This translates into CASSMTGDLGYTF. The chain is built from TRBV5-1 and TRBJ1-2; 8 nucleotides line up with TRBD1. J gave up 8 bases and V 4 bases, and 7 bases lay outside the gene matches. The CDR3 consists of 13 residues. Per the germline V gene, CDR1 is SGHRS and CDR2 is YFSETQ.

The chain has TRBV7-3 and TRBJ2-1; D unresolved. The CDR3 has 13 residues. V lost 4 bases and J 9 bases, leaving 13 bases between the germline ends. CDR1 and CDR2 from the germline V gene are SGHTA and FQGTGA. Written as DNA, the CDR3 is TGTGCCAGCAGCTCACCAAGCTCGACTGAGCAGTTCTTC. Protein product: CASSSPSSTEQFF. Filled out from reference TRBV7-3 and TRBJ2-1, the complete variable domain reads GAGVSQTPSNKVTEKGKYVELRCDPISGHTALYWYRQSLGQGPEFLIYFQGTGAADDSGLPNDRFFAVRPEGSVSTLKIQRTERGDSAVYLCASSSPSSTEQFFGPGTRLTVL.

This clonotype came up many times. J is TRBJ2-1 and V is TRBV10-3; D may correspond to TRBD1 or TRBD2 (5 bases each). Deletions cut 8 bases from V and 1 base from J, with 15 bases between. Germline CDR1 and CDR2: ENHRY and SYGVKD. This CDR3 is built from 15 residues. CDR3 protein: CAILDQGGSYNEQFF. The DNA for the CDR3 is TGTGCCATCCTGGATCAGGGCGGGTCCTACAATGAGCAGTTCTTC.